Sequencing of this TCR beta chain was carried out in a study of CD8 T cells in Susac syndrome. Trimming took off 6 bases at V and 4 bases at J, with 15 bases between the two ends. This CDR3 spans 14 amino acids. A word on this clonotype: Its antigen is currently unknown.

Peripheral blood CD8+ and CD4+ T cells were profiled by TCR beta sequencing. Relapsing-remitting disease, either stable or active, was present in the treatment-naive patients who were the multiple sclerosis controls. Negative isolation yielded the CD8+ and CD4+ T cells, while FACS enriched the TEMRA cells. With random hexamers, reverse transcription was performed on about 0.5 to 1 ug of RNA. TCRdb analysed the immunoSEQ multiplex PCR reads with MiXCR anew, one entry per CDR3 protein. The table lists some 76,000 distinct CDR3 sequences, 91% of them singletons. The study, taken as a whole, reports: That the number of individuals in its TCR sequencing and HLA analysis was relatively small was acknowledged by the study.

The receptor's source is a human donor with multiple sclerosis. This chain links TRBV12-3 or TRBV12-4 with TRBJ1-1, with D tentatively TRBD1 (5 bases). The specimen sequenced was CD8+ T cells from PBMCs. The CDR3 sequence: CASRDPRRATEAFF. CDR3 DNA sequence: TGTGCCAGCAGAGACCCACGCAGGGCCACTGAAGCTTTCTTT.